Listed here are 32 T cell receptor beta chains from one sample, sequenced in a study of CD8+CD57+ T cells in acquired aplastic anemia. CDR3 and TCR beta VDJ profiling relied on a genomic DNA template. TCRdb itself ran the reads through MiXCR, one entry per CDR3 protein. The table records under 350,000 distinct CDR3 sequences, 56% of them present only once. For sequencing, patients were chosen who had shown expansion of CD8+CD57+ cells by flow cytometry. Sequences were obtained from sorted CD4+, CD8+, or CD8+CD57+ T cells (not recorded which) from PBMCs. Receptor source: a human donor with aplastic anemia.

This clonotype has just a few counts. The chain uses TRBV14 and TRBJ2-2, with unresolved D. The CDR3 totals 13 residues. Germline assignment: CDR1 SGHDN and CDR2 FVKESK. Deletions cut 4 bases from V and 5 bases from J, with 8 bases between. The CDR3 region is CASSLRVTGELFF. The DNA for the CDR3 is TGTGCCAGCAGCCTACGGGTAACCGGGGAGCTGTTTTTT.

The V gene is TRBV20-1, the J gene TRBJ2-5, with a possible D match to TRBD2 (5 bases). The CDR3 has 14 residues. The germline V gene encodes CDR1 DFQATT and CDR2 SNEGSKA (reference sequence). The V end lost 2 bases, the J end lost 1 base, and 11 bases lay between the germline ends. The CDR3 sequence: CSARSGNSQETQYF. The CDR3 DNA reads as TGCAGTGCTAGATCCGGGAACAGCCAAGAGACCCAGTACTTC.

With respect to this clonotype: The germline gene is not matched at one end of the junction; a read error may be the cause. The V call is TRBV10-3, the J call TRBJ2-7; 15 nucleotides match TRBD2. Germline-derived CDR1 and CDR2 are ENHRY and SYGVKD. There are 13 residues in the CDR3. The chain's CDR3 is CVIGTSGRYEQCF. DNA for the CDR3: TGTGTCATCGGGACTAGCGGGAGGTACGAGCAGTGCTTC.

This chain connects TRBV19 to TRBJ1-1; D perhaps matches TRBD1 (5 bases). The germline gives CDR1 LNHDA, CDR2 SQIVND (reference sequence). Trimming stripped 3 bases from V and 2 bases from J, with 13 bases between. This CDR3 is 15 amino acids long. The CDR3 DNA is TGTGCCAGTAGTATGGGCGGACAAATAAACACTGAAGCTTTCTTT. The encoded protein is CASSMGGQINTEAFF.

This clonotype was recorded at least ten times. This chain joins TRBV5-1 and TRBJ2-3; D is possibly TRBD1 or TRBD2 (6 bases each). The CDR3 has 14 residues. Trimming removed 5 bases from V and 4 bases from J, with 14 bases in between. Germline V gives CDR1 SGHRS, CDR2 YFSETQ. The CDR3 loop reads CASRLPRGADTQYF. CDR3 DNA: TGCGCCAGCAGACTACCAAGGGGGGCAGATACGCAGTATTTT.

The rearrangement links TRBV9 to TRBJ2-4; D is ambiguous. V lost 0 bases, J lost 4 bases, and 11 bases lay in between. Germline assignment: CDR1 SGDLS and CDR2 YYNGEE. The CDR3 is 15 amino acids. CDR3 loop: CASSVGGGDKNIQYF. The CDR3 nucleotides read TGTGCCAGCAGCGTAGGGGGTGGTGATAAAAACATTCAGTACTTC.

This clonotype showed up many times. This chain links TRBV7-3 with TRBJ2-6; D may be TRBD1 (6 bases). The CDR3 covers 16 residues. Germline lookup yields CDR1 SGHTA and CDR2 FQGTGA. V was pared by 3 bases and J by 0 bases, with 9 bases between. The DNA of the CDR3 is TGTGCCAGCAGCTTCCAAGGGGGCTCTGGGGCCAACGTCCTGACTTTC. Its protein product is CASSFQGGSGANVLTF. Supplemented by reference TRBV7-3 and TRBJ2-6, the full variable domain reads GAGVSQTPSNKVTEKGKYVELRCDPISGHTALYWYRQSLGQGPEFLIYFQGTGAADDSGLPNDRFFAVRPEGSVSTLKIQRTERGDSAVYLCASSFQGGSGANVLTFGAGSRLTVL.

This clonotype was counted a few times. This chain links TRBV20-1 with TRBJ2-7; 7 positions agree with TRBD1. Germline CDR1 DFQATT, CDR2 SNEGSKA (reference sequence). This CDR3 has 13 residues. V dropped 0 bases and J dropped 5; count of bases not matched to a gene: 4. The CDR3: CSAREGTEDEQYF. For the CDR3, the DNA is TGCAGTGCTAGAGAGGGGACAGAGGACGAGCAGTACTTC.

V gene TRBV20-1 combines with J gene TRBJ1-4; D not certain. Trimming shortened V by 2 bases and J by 7 bases, and 14 bases separated the two germline ends. Per the germline V gene, CDR1 is DFQATT and CDR2 is SNEGSKA (reference sequence). The CDR3 has 14 residues. The CDR3, as DNA: TGCAGTGCTAGACCTCCTGGGAGTACTGAAAAACTGTTTTTT. It yields the protein CSARPPGSTEKLFF.

The sample holds a few counts of this clonotype. The rearrangement joins TRBV7-8 to TRBJ1-4; TRBD1 is a possible D gene (5 bases). CDR1 and CDR2 (germline): SGHVS, FQNEAQ. The V end was cut by 5 bases, the J end by 3 bases, with 13 bases between. The length of the CDR3 is 15 residues. CDR3: CASSGSARANEKLFF. The CDR3 DNA follows: TGTGCCAGCAGCGGAAGTGCCAGGGCTAATGAAAAACTGTTTTTT.

This clonotype was recorded at least ten times. V usage is TRBV18 and J usage is TRBJ2-5; D ambiguous. The germline CDR1 and CDR2 sequences are KGHSH and LQKENI. The CDR3 spans 15 residues. V was trimmed by 0 bases and J by 4 bases, leaving 12 bases between them. In DNA, the CDR3 is TGTGCCAGCTCACCACCGAGTGGCCGGCGAGAGACCCAGTACTTC. Protein sequence: CASSPPSGRRETQYF.

The V call is TRBV7-3, the J call TRBJ1-2; 7 bases map to TRBD1. This CDR3 comprises 13 residues. The V gene's germline CDR1 is SGHTA and CDR2 FQGTGA. J gave up 8 bases and V 2 bases, and 5 bases lay outside the gene matches. The CDR3 nucleotides are TGTGCCAGCAGCTTAGCCGAACAGGGGGGCTACACCTTC. It codes for CASSLAEQGGYTF.

This clonotype was detected only a few times. V and J are TRBV2 and TRBJ2-3; 10 bases map to TRBD2. The CDR3 sequence is 15 residues long. Looked up from germline, CDR1 is SNHLY and CDR2 is FYNNEI. V gave up 3 bases and J gave up 0 bases; unmatched junction bases: 0. Here the CDR3 DNA reads TGTGCCAGCAGTGAGACTAGCGGGAGCACAGATACGCAGTATTTT. Protein product: CASSETSGSTDTQYF. The complete variable domain, with remaining parts taken from reference TRBV2 and TRBJ2-3, reads EPEVTQTPSHQVTQMGQEVILRCVPISNHLYFYWYRQILGQKVEFLVSFYNNEISEKSEIFDDQFSVERPDGSNFTLKIRSTKLEDSAMYFCASSETSGSTDTQYFGPGTRLTVL.

Concerning this clonotype: A read error may account for a junction end that differs from germline. V gene TRBV7-9 combines with J gene TRBJ2-7; 10 positions agree with TRBD1. The germline gives CDR1 SEHNR, CDR2 FQNEAQ (reference sequence). CDR3 length: 18 amino acids. The CDR3 region has the DNA TGCGCCAGCAGCTTAATAGGTGGGGGGGACAGGGGTACCTACGAGCAGTACTTC. This sequence encodes CASSLIGGGDRGTYEQYF.

This clonotype was recorded many times. This rearrangement joins TRBV6-1 to TRBJ2-2; TRBD2 matches 7 bases. The CDR3 loop spans 17 amino acids. V shed 4 bases, J shed 0 bases, and the junction held 8 bases outside the gene matches. Germline lookup yields CDR1 MNHNS and CDR2 SASEGT. In nucleotides, the CDR3 is TGTGCCAGCAGTGTTAACCCGGGACTATCGAACACCGGGGAGCTGTTTTTT. This gives the protein CASSVNPGLSNTGELFF.

This clonotype was seen just once. The V gene is TRBV20-1, the J gene TRBJ2-5; perhaps D is TRBD1 or TRBD2 (5 bases each). The germline CDR1 and CDR2 sequences are DFQATT and SNEGSKA (reference sequence). V lost 5 bases to trimming and J lost 5 bases, with 21 bases between them. This CDR3 contains 15 residues. CDR3 residues: CSADLRAGLTETQYF. The CDR3 bases are TGCAGTGCTGATTTGAGGGCAGGGTTAACGGAGACCCAGTACTTC.

Many counts were recorded for this clonotype. The V gene is TRBV10-1, the J gene TRBJ2-7; TRBD2 agrees at 7 bases. The CDR3 has 14 residues. The ends lost 4 bases at V and 0 bases at J; junction bases unmatched: 3. The germline gives CDR1 WNHNN, CDR2 SYGVQD (reference sequence). The CDR3 nucleotides are TGCGCCAGCAGTGCGGCTAGCGGCTCCTACGAGCAGTACTTC. It encodes CASSAASGSYEQYF.

This clonotype was seen at least ten times. The rearrangement joins TRBV5-5 to TRBJ1-1; no clear D. This CDR3 has 13 amino acids. V was clipped by 4 bases and J by 3 bases, with 10 bases between them. Per germline, CDR1 SGHKS and CDR2 YYEKEE (reference sequence). CDR3 nucleotide sequence: TGTGCCAGCAGCCGGGCCCAGCACACTGAAGCTTTCTTT. It yields the protein CASSRAQHTEAFF.

There are a few counts of this clonotype. The chain combines TRBV20-1 with TRBJ2-2; 7 bases line up with TRBD2. This CDR3 has 12 amino acids. In germline, CDR1 is DFQATT, CDR2 SNEGSKA (reference sequence). The V segment lost 6 bases and the J segment 4 bases; nucleotides outside the gene matches: 2. The CDR3 DNA follows: TGCAGTGCGGGGAGGGGCACCGGGGAGCTGTTTTTT. As protein: CSAGRGTGELFF.

The chain employs TRBV7-9 and TRBJ2-7; D may match TRBD1 or TRBD2 (5 bases each). The CDR3 loop spans 14 amino acids. Germline V gene sequence: CDR1 SEHNR, CDR2 FQNEAQ (reference sequence). V was shortened by 5 bases and J by 2 bases, with 13 bases between the two germline ends. CDR3 bases: TGTGCCAGCAGCGGTAGAGGGGTCCCCTACGAGCAGTACTTC. Protein product: CASSGRGVPYEQYF.

This clonotype appeared once. V and J are TRBV20-1 and TRBJ2-1; maybe TRBD2 (5 bases). Trimming took off 5 bases at V and 5 bases at J, with 16 bases between the two ends. The CDR3 has 14 amino acids. Germline V gene sequence: CDR1 DFQATT, CDR2 SNEGSKA (reference sequence). The CDR3 reads CSAPRSGGNNEQFF. The CDR3 DNA reads as TGCAGTGCTCCGCGGAGTGGAGGTAACAATGAGCAGTTCTTC.

J is TRBJ1-2 and V is TRBV20-1; TRBD1 matches 9 bases. This CDR3 comprises 15 residues. Trimming took 3 bases from V and 7 from J; bases not matched to a gene: 12. The V gene's germline CDR1 is DFQATT and CDR2 SNEGSKA (reference sequence). The CDR3 region is CSASRLDRGYCGYTF. The DNA for the CDR3 is TGCAGTGCTAGTCGTCTTGACAGGGGGTACTGTGGCTACACCTTC.

This clonotype has only a few counts. The chain uses TRBV20-1 and TRBJ1-2; D is unresolved. The CDR3 is made up of 12 amino acids. Trimming removed 2 bases from V and 3 bases from J, with 7 bases in between. Germline CDR1 is DFQATT and CDR2 is SNEGSKA (reference sequence). CDR3 region: CSARPVDYGYTF. The CDR3 coding sequence is TGCAGTGCTAGACCCGTAGACTATGGCTACACCTTC.

V is TRBV7-9 and J is TRBJ2-7, with 9 bases lining up with TRBD1. Germline CDR1 is SEHNR and CDR2 is FQNEAQ (reference sequence). This CDR3 is built from 15 residues. With 5 bases clipped from V and 3 bases from J, the junction kept 8 bases outside the gene matches. CDR3 DNA: TGTGCCAGCAGCCCCCAGGGACAGGGTCTCTACGAGCAGTACTTC. This translates into CASSPQGQGLYEQYF.

V usage is TRBV15 and J usage is TRBJ1-2; unclear D gene. V lost 6 bases to trimming and J lost 4 bases, with 9 bases between them. This CDR3 region has 12 residues. Germline V lookup: CDR1 LNHNV, CDR2 YYDKDF (reference sequence). The CDR3 loop is CATRDLRYGYTF. CDR3 DNA sequence: TGTGCCACCAGGGACCTCCGCTATGGCTACACCTTC.

This clonotype has a single count. This chain uses TRBV5-4 with TRBJ1-2, with 7 positions matching TRBD1. In germline, CDR1 is SGHNT, CDR2 YYREEE (reference sequence). The CDR3 spans 14 residues. V trimming: 3 bases; J trimming: 4 bases; junction bases outside the gene matches: 6. CDR3 coding DNA: TGTGCCAGCAGCTGGAACAGGGGAGGCTATGGCTACACCTTC. Its translation: CASSWNRGGYGYTF. Together with reference TRBV5-4 and TRBJ1-2, the CDR3 gives the full variable domain: ETGVTQSPTHLIKTRGQQVTLRCSSQSGHNTVSWYQQALGQGPQFIFQYYREEENGRGNFPPRFSGLQFPNYSSELNVNALELDDSALYLCASSWNRGGYGYTFGSGTRLTVV.

This clonotype was counted once. This chain connects TRBV29-1 to TRBJ2-1; TRBD1 matches at 9 bases. The CDR3 is made up of 16 amino acids. The germline V gene has CDR1 SQVTM and CDR2 ANQGSEA. J lost 7 bases, V lost 2 bases, and 12 bases had no gene match. This chain's CDR3 is CSVERRDRVVWNEQFF. Here the CDR3 DNA reads TGCAGCGTTGAACGGCGGGACAGGGTGGTTTGGAATGAGCAGTTCTTC.

The chain couples TRBV4-1 to TRBJ1-5; weak D call: TRBD1 (5 bases). The CDR3 has 15 residues. Trimming left V 1 base short and J 3 bases short, with 10 bases between. Looked up from germline, CDR1 is MGHRA and CDR2 is YSYEKL. The CDR3 sequence is CASSQASGINQPQHF. The CDR3 DNA is TGCGCCAGCAGCCAAGCGTCAGGGATCAATCAGCCCCAGCATTTT.

This sequence joins TRBV7-9 and TRBJ2-7; D is perhaps TRBD1 (6 bases). V lost 8 bases to trimming and J lost 5 bases, with 13 bases between them. In germline, CDR1 is SEHNR, CDR2 FQNEAQ (reference sequence). The CDR3 totals 12 residues. The CDR3 sequence is CASGPSGDEQYF. The CDR3 region has the DNA TGTGCCAGCGGACCTTCAGGGGACGAGCAGTACTTC.

This clonotype was observed a handful of times. The chain links TRBV15 to TRBJ1-1, with D possibly TRBD1 on 6 matching bases. The CDR3 spans 16 residues. Germline CDR1 reads LNHNV; CDR2 reads YYDKDF (reference sequence). With 0 bases removed from V and 4 bases from J, the gap between germline ends came to 15 bases. The chain's CDR3 is CATSRERGGLGTEAFF. The CDR3 nucleotides read TGTGCCACCAGCAGAGAGCGAGGGGGGTTAGGCACTGAAGCTTTCTTT.

This clonotype was found many times. The CDR3 reads CASSRGQSNQPQHF. CDR3 coding DNA: TGTGCCAGCAGCCGGGGACAGAGCAATCAGCCCCAGCATTTT. The chain couples TRBV7-9 to TRBJ1-5; 7 nucleotides align to TRBD1. Germline loops: CDR1 SEHNR, CDR2 FQNEAQ (reference sequence). The CDR3 contains 14 residues. V dropped 5 bases and J dropped 1; count of bases not matched to a gene: 2.

Many counts were recorded for this clonotype. V usage is TRBV3-1 and J usage is TRBJ2-5; tentatively, D is TRBD2 (6 bases). CDR3 size: 15 residues. Germline values: CDR1 LGHDT, CDR2 YNNKEL (reference sequence). V was trimmed by 4 bases and J by 4 bases, leaving 16 bases between them. As DNA, the CDR3 is TGTGCCAGCAGCCCACAGAGACTAGTTTTAGAGACCCAGTACTTC. Amino acids: CASSPQRLVLETQYF.